The entry that follows covers one TCR beta chain sequence. Its antigen remains unknown. This entry belongs to a study of molecular identifiers for immune sequencing clone quantification. Sorted naive CD8 T cells, roughly 19,000 to 1,000,000, were sequenced from 10%, 30% or 50% RNA. Naive CD8 T cells were sorted, and the gate applied was CD8+CD4-CCR7+CD45RA+. MiXCR was run by TCRdb on the PCR reads, yielding one entry per CDR3 protein. The table includes hundreds of thousands of distinct CDR3 sequences, roughly 25% detected once. Study-wide results and caveats: More than 99% of effector molecules, versus under 1% of naive-cell molecules, belonged to clones above 20 RNA copies.

Germline values: CDR1 MNHNS, CDR2 SASEGT. The CDR3 is 15 amino acids. V was trimmed by 7 bases and J by 3 bases, leaving 13 bases between them. The origin of this receptor is a human donor in good health. Some libraries in this study had Jurkat cell RNA spiked in. J is TRBJ2-6 and V is TRBV6-1; no clear D gene. What was sequenced was naive CD8+ T cells from blood, with Jurkat cell RNA spiked in. Subset: FACS-sorted CD8+CD4-CCR7+CD45RA+ naive T cells. CDR3 sequence (DNA): TGTGCCAGCACGGAGAGTGAACTTGGGGCCAACGTCCTGACTTTC. Protein product: CASTESELGANVLTF.